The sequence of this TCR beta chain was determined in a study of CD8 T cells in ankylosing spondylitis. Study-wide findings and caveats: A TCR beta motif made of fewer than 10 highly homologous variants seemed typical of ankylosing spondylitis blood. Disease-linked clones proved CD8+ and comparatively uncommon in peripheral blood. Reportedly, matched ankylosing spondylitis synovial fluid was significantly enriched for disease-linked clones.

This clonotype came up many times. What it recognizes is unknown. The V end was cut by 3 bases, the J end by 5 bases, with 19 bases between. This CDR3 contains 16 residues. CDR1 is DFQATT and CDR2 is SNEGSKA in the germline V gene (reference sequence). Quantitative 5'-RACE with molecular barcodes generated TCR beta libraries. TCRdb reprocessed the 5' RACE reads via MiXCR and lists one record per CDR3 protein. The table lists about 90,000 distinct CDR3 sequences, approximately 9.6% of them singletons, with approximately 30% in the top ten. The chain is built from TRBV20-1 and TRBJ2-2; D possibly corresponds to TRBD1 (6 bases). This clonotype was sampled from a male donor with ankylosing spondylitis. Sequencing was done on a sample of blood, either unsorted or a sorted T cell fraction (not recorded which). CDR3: CSASWTERGETGELFF. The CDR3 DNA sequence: TGCAGTGCTAGTTGGACAGAGAGGGGAGAGACCGGGGAGCTGTTTTTT.